This TCR beta chain came from a study of cytomegalovirus exposure and HLA in healthy donors. In the study overall: In a previous analysis, 95 million to 130 million unique TCR beta sequences were found from about 190 million T cells.

CDR3 length: 13 residues. V was pared by 0 bases and J by 5 bases, with 8 bases between. CDR1 and CDR2 (germline): SGDLS, YYNGEE. With 60 Vbeta and 13 Jbeta primers, the PCR was carried out. Some clones are missing from TCRdb's copy, which holds only in-frame ones; the method was immunoSEQ multiplex PCR. This sample has 80,000 to 95,000 clones, with roughly 71% found just once. Study-wide results and limits: In a later analysis, DRB1 alleles had the most associated TCRs; HLA-C alleles the fewest.

This cohort consisted of healthy bone marrow donors. To note about this clone: Its antigen remains unknown.

The sequence derives from a woman aged 18-35 years in good health and CMV-seropositive. This chain joins TRBV9 and TRBJ2-5; maybe TRBD2 (5 bases). Sequencing was performed on PBMCs. The CDR3 protein is CASSVGGWETQYF. Here the CDR3 DNA reads TGTGCCAGCAGCGTAGGAGGGTGGGAGACCCAGTACTTC.